A single sample gave rise to the 30 T cell receptor beta chains below, sequenced in a study of CD8+CD57+ T cells in acquired aplastic anemia listed by TCRdb under 2018. Sequencer: Illumina HiSeq 2000. Genomic DNA served as template for TCR beta VDJ combination and CDR3 sequence profiling. TCRdb applied fastp at Q25 and MiXCR to the public reads, then kept only in-frame beta chains. Rows matching on CDR3 protein sequence are summarized as one entry with the most common DNA and genes. Across this sample there are roughly 170,000 distinct CDR3 sequences, with about half seen only once. The ten largest make up 13% of the sample. Flow cytometry had shown CD8+CD57+ cell expansion in the patients selected for sequencing. The specimen sequenced was sorted CD4+, CD8+, or CD8+CD57+ T cells (not recorded which) from PBMCs. These receptors came from a human donor with aplastic anemia.

This clonotype was seen only a few times. The chain joins TRBV15 to TRBJ2-7, with TRBD2 identical over 7 bases. The germline V gene encodes CDR1 LNHNV and CDR2 YYDKDF (reference sequence). This CDR3 comprises 15 residues. V trimming: 1 base; J trimming: 2 bases; junction bases outside the gene matches: 5. CDR3: CATSRVTSATYEQYF. In DNA form, the CDR3 reads TGTGCCACCAGCAGAGTCACTAGCGCGACCTACGAGCAGTACTTC.

This clonotype came up many times. The J gene is TRBJ1-3, the V gene TRBV6-1; D gene unclear. CDR1 MNHNS and CDR2 SASEGT come from the germline V gene. The V end was cut by 7 bases, the J end by 0 bases, with 10 bases between. CDR3 length equals 14 residues. Here the CDR3 DNA reads TGTGCCAGCACCGGAGGAGGCTCTGGAAACACCATATATTTT. Amino acid sequence: CASTGGGSGNTIYF.

The rearrangement links TRBV15 to TRBJ1-5; D is ambiguous. CDR1 is LNHNV and CDR2 is YYDKDF in the germline V gene (reference sequence). This CDR3 region has 15 residues. V lost 3 bases, J lost 1 base, and 10 bases lay in between. The CDR3 nucleotides read TGTGCCACCAGCAGGGACGCCCCGAGCAATCAGCCCCAGCATTTT. Translated, it gives CATSRDAPSNQPQHF.

This clonotype was recorded at least ten times. V usage is TRBV10-3 and J usage is TRBJ2-7; the D gene is possibly TRBD2 (5 bases). The germline CDR1 and CDR2 sequences are ENHRY and SYGVKD. Trimming removed 4 bases from V and 0 bases from J, with 7 bases in between. The CDR3 runs 13 residues. The CDR3 DNA reads as TGTGCCATCAGTGCCGGGATCTCCTACGAGCAGTACTTC. Amino acids: CAISAGISYEQYF.

This sequence joins TRBV25-1 and TRBJ1-6, with D hard to call. The V end was cut by 6 bases, the J end by 8 bases, with 17 bases between. The CDR3 spans 15 residues. Per germline, CDR1 MGHDK and CDR2 SYGVNS. The chain's CDR3 is CASSPEPRVDSPLHF. CDR3 coding DNA: TGTGCCAGCAGCCCGGAGCCCCGGGTGGATTCACCCCTCCACTTT.

Here the CDR3 DNA reads TGCAGCGTTGAAGAGGCAGAACCCAATACTAACACCTACGAGCAGTACTTC. As protein: CSVEEAEPNTNTYEQYF. The genes are TRBV29-1 and TRBJ2-7, with D unclear. This CDR3 has 17 amino acids. The V gene's germline CDR1 is SQVTM and CDR2 ANQGSEA. Trimming removed 0 bases from V and 2 bases from J, with 20 bases in between.

There are a few counts of this clonotype. The V gene is TRBV4-2, the J gene TRBJ2-7, with TRBD2 as a possible D gene (5 bases). The germline V gene encodes CDR1 LGHNA and CDR2 YNFKEQ. This CDR3 region has 17 residues. V dropped 0 bases and J dropped 5 bases, with 20 bases sitting between them. Written as DNA, the CDR3 is TGTGCCAGCAGCCAAGATGTTCCCAGGATAGCGTTGAACGAGCAGTACTTC. It translates to CASSQDVPRIALNEQYF.

V is TRBV11-2 and J is TRBJ2-1; TRBD1 matches at 8 bases. The V segment lost 4 bases and the J segment 9 bases; nucleotides outside the gene matches: 5. Germline CDR1 SGHAT, CDR2 FQNNGV. The CDR3 is 13 amino acids. The CDR3 loop reads CASSYGTGGEQFF. Here the CDR3 DNA reads TGTGCCAGCAGCTACGGAACAGGGGGTGAGCAGTTCTTC.

This clonotype was seen many times. The chain couples TRBV20-1 to TRBJ2-3; D unresolved. In germline, CDR1 is DFQATT, CDR2 SNEGSKA (reference sequence). CDR3 size: 14 residues. Trimming removed 5 bases at V and 0 bases at J, with 12 bases between. CDR3 sequence reads: CSASRTTSTDTQYF. The CDR3 coding sequence is TGCAGTGCTTCTCGGACCACTAGCACAGATACGCAGTATTTT.

The V gene is TRBV11-1, the J gene TRBJ2-3; TRBD2 matches at 8 bases. The CDR3 has 15 amino acids. The J segment lost 6 bases and the V segment lost 3 bases, leaving 8 bases of the junction unmatched. Germline lookup yields CDR1 SGHAT and CDR2 FQDESV (reference sequence). The CDR3 DNA reads TGTGCCAGCAGCTTGGTGGCGGGGGGTCAGGATACGCAGTATTTT. This codes for CASSLVAGGQDTQYF. Complete variable domain (other parts from reference TRBV11-1 and TRBJ2-3): EAEVAQSPRYKITEKSQAVAFWCDPISGHATLYWYRQILGQGPELLVQFQDESVVDDSQLPKDRFSAERLKGVDSTLKIQPAELGDSAMYLCASSLVAGGQDTQYFGPGTRLTVL.

This chain uses TRBV24-1 with TRBJ1-2, with no clear D. Germline CDR1 is KGHDR and CDR2 is SFDVKD. This CDR3 is 14 amino acids long. V lost 4 bases and J 8 bases, leaving 16 bases between the germline ends. This chain's CDR3 is CATSEGGILGGYTF. Here the CDR3 DNA reads TGTGCCACCAGTGAGGGAGGCATCCTAGGGGGCTACACCTTC.

The J gene is TRBJ2-3, the V gene TRBV6-4, with unresolved D. Trimming removed 6 bases from V and 4 bases from J, with 14 bases in between. The CDR3 spans 14 residues. From germline, CDR1 is MRHNA and CDR2 SNTAGT. The CDR3 protein is CASSSTERADTQYF. CDR3 sequence (DNA): TGTGCCAGCAGCTCAACCGAGCGTGCAGATACGCAGTATTTT.

This clonotype was seen only a few times. The rearrangement uses TRBV19 and TRBJ2-7; the match to TRBD1 covers 8 bases. Germline V gene lookup returns CDR1 LNHDA and CDR2 SQIVND (reference sequence). V trimming: 6 bases; J trimming: 4 bases; junction bases outside the gene matches: 11. This CDR3 is 15 amino acids long. The CDR3 spells CASRSQGQGSYEQYF. In DNA form, the CDR3 reads TGTGCCAGTAGATCCCAAGGACAGGGTTCGTACGAGCAGTACTTC. Using reference TRBV19 and TRBJ2-7 for the parts outside the CDR3, the full variable domain is DGGITQSPKYLFRKEGQNVTLSCEQNLNHDAMYWYRQDPGQGLRLIYYSQIVNDFQKGDIAEGYSVSREKKESFPLTVTSAQKNPTAFYLCASRSQGQGSYEQYFGPGTRLTVT.

This clonotype was observed a single time. J is TRBJ2-7 and V is TRBV20-1; 7 positions match TRBD2. From germline, CDR1 is DFQATT and CDR2 SNEGSKA (reference sequence). The CDR3 runs to 15 residues. With 6 bases clipped from V and 1 base from J, the junction kept 12 bases outside the gene matches. The CDR3 loop reads CSAPWGREESYEQYF. DNA of the CDR3: TGCAGTGCCCCGTGGGGGAGGGAGGAGTCCTACGAGCAGTACTTC.

Many counts were recorded for this clonotype. The chain combines TRBV6-2 or TRBV6-3 with TRBJ2-7, with a possible D match to TRBD2 (5 bases). Germline V CDR1 and CDR2: MNHEY, SVGEGT. The CDR3 is 14 amino acids. The germline V and J ends were trimmed by 6 bases and 6 bases, with 18 bases remaining between them. The CDR3 region has the DNA TGTGCCAGCAGGCTGCCCGAGGTCCGGGGCGAGCAGTACTTC. This gives the protein CASRLPEVRGEQYF.

In the case of this clonotype: A read error may be the cause here, since a much bigger clone is one base away. No conserved phenylalanine or tryptophan is present at the end of the CDR3, so a read error is the likely explanation. This sequence joins TRBV20-1 and TRBJ2-2; D tentatively reads TRBD1 or TRBD2 (7 bases each). The CDR3 is 13 amino acids. V lost 5 bases and J 4 bases, leaving 11 bases between the germline ends. Germline V CDR1 and CDR2: DFQATT, SNEGSKA (reference sequence). The CDR3 reads CSAGGDSTGELFI. The DNA for the CDR3 is TGCAGTGCTGGGGGGGACAGCACCGGGGAGCTGTTTATT.

The table lists this clonotype with a few counts. The chain carries TRBV15 and TRBJ2-1; D gene unclear. Germline V gene lookup returns CDR1 LNHNV and CDR2 YYDKDF (reference sequence). The CDR3 spans 13 residues. V lost 3 bases to trimming and J lost 15 bases, with 18 bases between them. CDR3 coding DNA: TGTGCCACCAGCAGCTTGGGATTTGAAAGGCTGTTCTTC. Translated: CATSSLGFERLFF.

This clonotype was counted between two and nine times. CDR3 in amino acids: CASMEPSFDTLRQPQHF. The CDR3 DNA reads TGCGCCAGCATGGAGCCTTCCTTCGACACGCTCCGTCAGCCCCAGCATTTT. The chain couples TRBV10-2 to TRBJ1-5; no clear D gene. V was trimmed by 7 bases and J by 6 bases, leaving 25 bases between them. There are 17 residues in the CDR3. Germline CDR1 reads WSHSY; CDR2 reads SAAADI.

The chain recombines TRBV10-1 with TRBJ2-3; D might be TRBD2 (5 bases). The CDR3 runs to 14 residues. In germline, CDR1 is WNHNN, CDR2 SYGVQD (reference sequence). The V end was cut by 5 bases, the J end by 2 bases, with 11 bases between. The CDR3 loop is CASSTAEYTDTQYF. In DNA form, the CDR3 reads TGCGCCAGCAGTACAGCGGAGTACACAGATACGCAGTATTTT.

The table lists this clonotype with many counts. V and J are TRBV20-1 and TRBJ2-3, with TRBD2 matching 13 bases. The germline V gene has CDR1 DFQATT and CDR2 SNEGSKA (reference sequence). The length of the CDR3 is 19 residues. V dropped 1 base and J dropped 0; count of bases not matched to a gene: 10. CDR3 bases: TGCAGTGCTAGAGCCCTACTAGCGGGGGGGCATGCTAGCACAGATACGCAGTATTTT. This sequence encodes CSARALLAGGHASTDTQYF.

Points on this clonotype: A read error may produce the germline difference seen at one junction end. The CDR3 nucleotides read TGTGCCACCAGTTCGAGGGGGGAAAAACTGTCTTTT. This codes for CATSSRGEKLSF. The genes are TRBV24-1 and TRBJ1-4; perhaps TRBD1 as D (6 bases). Germline V gene lookup returns CDR1 KGHDR and CDR2 SFDVKD. The CDR3 covers 12 residues.

CDR3 DNA sequence: TGTGCCAGCAGTGACTCGATTACCGGGACAGGGGTAGGACAGCCCCAGCATTTT. Protein sequence: CASSDSITGTGVGQPQHF. This sequence joins TRBV6-4 and TRBJ1-5, with TRBD1 matching over 10 bases. The CDR3 runs to 18 residues. CDR1 is MRHNA and CDR2 is SNTAGT in the germline V gene. V lost 0 bases and J lost 7; bases outside the gene matches: 12.

Notes on this clonotype: At one of its ends the junction is not consistent with the germline gene, which may arise from a read error. This rearrangement joins TRBV10-3 to TRBJ2-7; D is unclear. The CDR3 runs to 18 residues. Germline V lookup: CDR1 ENHRY, CDR2 SYGVKD. CDR3 region: CASSYLFTQEKSSYEQYF. CDR3 nucleotides: TGTGCCAGCAGTTACCTTTTTACACAAGAGAAGAGCTCCTACGAGCAGTACTTC.

This clonotype has at least ten counts. The chain carries TRBV12-3 or TRBV12-4 and TRBJ2-1; D may match TRBD1 or TRBD2 (5 bases each). Between the trimmed V and J ends, which lost 1 base and 5 bases, there was a span of 12 bases. There are 15 residues in the CDR3. The CDR3 here is CASSLEPGTHNEQFF. CDR3 sequence (DNA): TGTGCCAGCAGTTTAGAGCCCGGGACCCACAATGAGCAGTTCTTC.

With respect to this clonotype: Given a much more abundant clone one base away, this may be a read error. The chain recombines TRBV5-1 with TRBJ2-3, with D tentatively TRBD1 or TRBD2 (6 bases each). V was cut by 1 base and J by 2 bases, with 11 bases left in between. Germline V gene sequence: CDR1 SGHRS, CDR2 YFSETQ. This CDR3 comprises 15 residues. CDR3 loop: CASSLRGLDTDTQYF. The CDR3 DNA follows: TGCGCCAGCAGCTTGCGGGGGCTTGACACAGATACGCAGTATTTT.

The chain employs TRBV3-1 and TRBJ1-2; maybe TRBD1 (5 bases). V was trimmed by 4 bases and J by 8 bases, leaving 14 bases between them. The CDR3 runs 13 residues. From germline, CDR1 is LGHDT and CDR2 YNNKEL (reference sequence). DNA for the CDR3: TGTGCCAGCAGCCCCCACAGCGGGGGAGGCTACACCTTC. This encodes CASSPHSGGGYTF.

This clonotype was counted a few times. CDR3 nucleotides: TGTGCCAGTCGACAGGGGCCGAATTCACCCCTCCACTTT. This codes for CASRQGPNSPLHF. The chain joins TRBV2 to TRBJ1-6; 8 nucleotides match TRBD1. CDR1 and CDR2 (germline): SNHLY, FYNNEI. The CDR3 runs to 13 residues. V trimming: 9 bases; J trimming: 7 bases; junction bases outside the gene matches: 5.

The chain is built from TRBV20-1 and TRBJ2-3; D remains ambiguous. The CDR3 is made up of 14 amino acids. CDR1 is DFQATT and CDR2 is SNEGSKA in the germline V gene (reference sequence). V lost 4 bases and J 11 bases, leaving 22 bases between the germline ends. The CDR3 spells CSATLGGEGNEQYF. The CDR3 bases are TGCAGTGCTACTTTAGGTGGGGAAGGCAATGAGCAGTATTTT.

This clonotype has just a few counts. The chain is built from TRBV10-3 and TRBJ1-1; D gene uncertain. CDR3 length: 14 residues. Trimming stripped 8 bases from V and 4 bases from J, with 17 bases between. Germline CDR1 and CDR2: ENHRY and SYGVKD. The DNA for the CDR3 is TGTGCCATCGATTCAGCGGGAGAGGGCACTGAAGCTTTCTTT. It yields the protein CAIDSAGEGTEAFF.

This clonotype was recorded at least ten times. CDR3 DNA sequence: TGTGCCACCAGCAGAGATCGAACGACAGGGGATAGCAATCAGCCCCAGCATTTT. The encoded protein is CATSRDRTTGDSNQPQHF. The V call is TRBV15, the J call TRBJ1-5; 8 bases fit TRBD1. V lost 0 bases and J lost 0; bases outside the gene matches: 7. Germline CDR1 reads LNHNV; CDR2 reads YYDKDF (reference sequence). The CDR3 length is 18 residues.